This paragraph reports one TCR beta chain. The antigen remains undetermined. The data derive from a study of shared clonotypes between healthy human individuals. Findings and caveats of the study: Compared with memory subsets, naive subsets generally had larger estimated richness.

Each donor was a Caucasian adult residing in Nashville, Tennessee. This CDR3 region has 14 residues. V lost 0 bases and J 8 bases, leaving 13 bases between the germline ends. CDR1 is SGHAT and CDR2 is FQNNGV in the germline V gene. In replicate PCRs of sorted subsets, roughly 200 ng DNA, roughly 31,000 T cell genomes, was used. TCRdb's copy holds only in-frame clones and misses some; the assay was immunoSEQ multiplex PCR. Of a few million clones listed, around nine tenths are singletons. This rearrangement joins TRBV11-2 to TRBJ1-1; no clear D. This sequence originates from a man aged 18 to 35 in good health. What was sequenced was naive CD4+ T cells sorted from blood. Subset noted: CD45RA+ positively selected. This CDR3 is CASSLDRVSTEAFF. The CDR3 DNA sequence: TGTGCCAGCAGCTTAGATCGGGTCAGTACGGAAGCTTTCTTT.